One and the same sample provided the 4 T cell receptor beta chains below, sequenced in a study of T cell changes during pregnancy in multiple sclerosis. The data were produced by immunoSEQ multiplex PCR, yet TCRdb's version contains in-frame clones alone and is incomplete. The repertoire holds tens of thousands of clones, with roughly 89% as singletons. The sample consisted of peripheral blood, taken after pregnancy. The receptors shown here come from a female donor in good health, enrolled as a control in a pregnancy study.

This clone occurred once. The chain employs TRBV7-2 and TRBJ2-1; D might be TRBD1 (6 bases). CDR1 and CDR2 (germline): SGHTA, FQGNSA. Trimming removed 3 bases from V and 8 bases from J, with 8 bases in between. This CDR3 has 12 residues. CDR3 nucleotide sequence: TGTGCCAGCAGCTTCGCAGGGGATGAGCAGTTCTTC. Its translation: CASSFAGDEQFF.

This rearrangement joins TRBV4-3 to TRBJ2-4, with 8 bases fitting TRBD2. The length of the CDR3 is 16 residues. CDR1 and CDR2 (germline): LGHNA, YSLEER. The J segment lost 7 bases and the V segment lost 0 bases, leaving 8 bases of the junction unmatched. DNA of the CDR3: TGCGCCAGCAGCCAAGACGGGGGGGGACTAAACAACATTCAGTACTTC. Residues: CASSQDGGGLNNIQYF.

V gene TRBV7-9 combines with J gene TRBJ1-6; 9 nucleotides agree with TRBD1. J lost 9 bases, V lost 5 bases, and 11 bases had no gene match. The CDR3 runs 16 residues. Germline assignment: CDR1 SEHNR and CDR2 FQNEAQ (reference sequence). CDR3 protein: CASSTLGTGTSSPLHF. The CDR3, as DNA: TGTGCCAGCAGCACCCTCGGGACAGGGACTAGTTCACCCCTCCACTTT.

The genes are TRBV6-5 and TRBJ1-5, with TRBD1 matching over 7 bases. Germline V gene data show CDR1 as MNHEY and CDR2 as SVGAGI. This CDR3 region has 16 residues. Trimming took 4 bases from V and 0 from J; bases not matched to a gene: 6. CDR3 sequence reads: CASSSRQGYSNQPQHF. The CDR3 DNA reads as TGTGCCAGCAGTTCCCGACAGGGATATAGCAATCAGCCCCAGCATTTT.